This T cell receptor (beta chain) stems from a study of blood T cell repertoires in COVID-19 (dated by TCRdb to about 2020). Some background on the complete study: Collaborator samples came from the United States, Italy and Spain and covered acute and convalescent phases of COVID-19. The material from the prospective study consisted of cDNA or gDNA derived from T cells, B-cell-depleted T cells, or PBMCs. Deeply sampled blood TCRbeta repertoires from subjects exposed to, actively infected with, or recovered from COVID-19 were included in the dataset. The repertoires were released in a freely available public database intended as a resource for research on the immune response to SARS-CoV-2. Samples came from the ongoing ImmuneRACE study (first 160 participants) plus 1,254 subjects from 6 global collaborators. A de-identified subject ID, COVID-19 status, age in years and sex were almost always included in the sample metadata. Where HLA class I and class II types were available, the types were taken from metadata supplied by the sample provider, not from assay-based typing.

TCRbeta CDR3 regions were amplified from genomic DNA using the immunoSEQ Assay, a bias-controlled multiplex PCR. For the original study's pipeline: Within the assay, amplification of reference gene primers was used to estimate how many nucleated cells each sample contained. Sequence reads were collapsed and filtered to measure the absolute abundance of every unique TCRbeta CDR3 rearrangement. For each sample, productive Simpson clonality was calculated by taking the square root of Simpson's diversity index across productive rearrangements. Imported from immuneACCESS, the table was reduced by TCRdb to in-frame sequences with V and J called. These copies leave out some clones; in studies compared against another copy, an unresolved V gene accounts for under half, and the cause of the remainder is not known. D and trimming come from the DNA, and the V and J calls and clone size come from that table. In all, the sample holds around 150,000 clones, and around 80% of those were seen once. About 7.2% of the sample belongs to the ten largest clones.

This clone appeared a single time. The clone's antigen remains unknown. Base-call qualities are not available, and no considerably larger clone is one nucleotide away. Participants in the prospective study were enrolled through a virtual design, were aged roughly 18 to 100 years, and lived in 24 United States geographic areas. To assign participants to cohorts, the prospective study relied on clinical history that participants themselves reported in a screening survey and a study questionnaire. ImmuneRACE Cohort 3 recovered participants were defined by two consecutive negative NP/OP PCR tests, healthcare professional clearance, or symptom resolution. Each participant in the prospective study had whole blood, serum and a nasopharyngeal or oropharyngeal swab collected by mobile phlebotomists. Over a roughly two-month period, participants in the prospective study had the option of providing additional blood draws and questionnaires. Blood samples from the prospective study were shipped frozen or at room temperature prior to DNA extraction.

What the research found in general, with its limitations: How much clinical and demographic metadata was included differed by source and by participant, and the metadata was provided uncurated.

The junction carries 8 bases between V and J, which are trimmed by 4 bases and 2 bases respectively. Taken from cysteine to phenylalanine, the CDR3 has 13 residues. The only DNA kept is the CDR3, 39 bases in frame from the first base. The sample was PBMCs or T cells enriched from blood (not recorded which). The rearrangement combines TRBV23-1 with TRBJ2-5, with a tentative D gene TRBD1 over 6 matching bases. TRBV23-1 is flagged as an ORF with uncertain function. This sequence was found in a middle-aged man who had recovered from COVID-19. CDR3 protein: CASSPTGQETQYF. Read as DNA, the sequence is TGCGCCAGCAGTCCTACAGGGCAAGAGACCCAGTACTTC.